The sequence of this T cell receptor (beta chain) was determined in a study of cytomegalovirus exposure and HLA in healthy donors. Study at large: Prior work identified roughly 120 million unique TCR beta sequences in 150 million to 200 million T cells. Of all 400 or so donors who were genotyped, 70% to 85% belonged to the Caucasian-associated ancestry cluster. Study-wide results and caveats: Among the most significant clusters, several appeared linked to common viral pathogens in a later analysis. Later analysis placed DRB1 highest and HLA-C lowest in TCR association rates, which differed by HLA locus.

As regards this clone: Its antigen is currently unknown.

The PCR made use of 60 Vbeta and 13 Jbeta primers. Sequencing was performed with immunoSEQ multiplex PCR; in TCRdb, only in-frame clones are kept and a portion is missing. The profile shows roughly 120,000 clones, over 60% of them singletons. Trimming stripped 5 bases from V and 4 bases from J, with 11 bases between. Germline V lookup: CDR1 SEHNR, CDR2 FQNEAQ (reference sequence). This CDR3 comprises 13 residues. V and J are TRBV7-9 and TRBJ1-2; tentatively, D is TRBD1 (6 bases). This sequence originates from a woman aged 40 to 55 in good health and CMV-seropositive. The sequenced sample was PBMCs. CDR3 amino acids: CASSLSDSYGYTF. CDR3 DNA: TGTGCCAGCAGCCTTTCGGACAGCTATGGCTACACCTTC.